This TCR beta chain was sequenced during a study of blood T cells in healthy people across ages. A second PCR, run for about 7 to 11 cycles, used a sample-barcoded 5' primer plus a J-beta primer mix. Each CDR3 protein gets one entry after TCRdb re-called the 5' RACE reads with MiXCR. The data hold about 1.5 million distinct CDR3 sequences, with approximately 42% observed a single time. The germline CDR1 and CDR2 sequences are DFQATT and SNEGSKA (reference sequence). With 0 bases removed from V and 0 bases from J, the gap between germline ends came to 15 bases. This CDR3 is built from 17 residues. The specimen sequenced was blood. The sequence came from a woman aged 18-29 years in good health. This sequence joins TRBV20-1 and TRBJ2-1, with D possibly matching TRBD2 (5 bases). The CDR3 DNA sequence: TGCAGTGCTAGAGATGGCCAGCGGCTTAGCTCCTACAATGAGCAGTTCTTC. Translation gives CSARDGQRLSSYNEQFF.